This T cell receptor beta chain was sequenced for a study of T cells in Graves' hyperthyroidism and ophthalmopathy (dated by TCRdb to the late 2010s). In terms of the full investigation: Peripheral blood samples were taken at initial diagnosis, before any treatment was given. Whether ophthalmopathy could be predicted prospectively was tested in an independent validation cohort made up of approximately 19 hyperthyroidism patients plus 17 patients who later progressed to ophthalmopathy. Once sampling was done, hyperthyroidism patients were given methimazole at a starting dose of 30 mg daily, whereas ophthalmopathy patients were given high-dose intravenous methylprednisolone. The 95 to 100 discovery patients were randomly divided into training and test sets at a 7:3 ratio. The paper describes TCR Vbeta CDR3 sequencing of more than 120 peripheral blood samples, made up of 43 ophthalmopathy patients, more than 70 hyperthyroidism patients and some 17 progressor patients. The study also compared thyroid tissue and blood T-cell repertoires from about six Graves' hyperthyroidism patients. TCR V-J signatures able to tell the groups apart were searched for in a discovery cohort of 100 or so patients, of whom about 40 had Graves' ophthalmopathy and around 56 had stable Graves' hyperthyroidism.

V was cut back by 2 bases and J by 7 bases, leaving a gap of 5 bases between them. The CDR3 covers 11 residues, taking in both the cysteine and the phenylalanine. Only the CDR3 part of the read is kept: 33 bases, read in frame from the first base. The germline V gene supplies CDR1 MNHNS and CDR2 SASEGT. The paper as a whole reports these results and caveats: Blood samples also contained most of the expanded thyroid clonotypes (frequency above 0.001), which suggests that blood repertoires may reflect thyroid immune responses. In validation, the model predicted progression to ophthalmopathy with approximately 71% sensitivity and approximately 78% specificity, a median of approximately 6.5 months before onset. In cross-validation, a model built on a 13 V-J signature told ophthalmopathy apart from stable hyperthyroidism with 87.88% sensitivity and 81% to 82% specificity, and in testing the same model reached 80%/75%. No statistical method was used to set the sample size in advance, and investigators knew the group allocation.

In the case of this clonotype: No antigen is known for it. No base quality values were provided; no much bigger clone lies one nucleotide off.

TCR beta CDR3 regions were amplified from RNA transcripts. The first round of RT-PCR for the TCR CDR3 was performed with the HTBI primer set and the Qiagen OneStep RT-PCR kit. Libraries were constructed in a second round of multiplex PCR, after which size selection and purification were performed. Sequencing of the libraries was done on an Illumina HiSeq2000 using paired-end 100 bp reads. The authors' pipeline ran thus. Raw data were processed with SOAPnuke, discarding reads with adapters, uncalled bases, mean Phred below 15, or no exact constant-primer or identifier match. High-quality paired reads were merged using COPE v1.2.5, and each unique nucleotide sequence was defined as a clonotype. MiTCR v1.1 was used to align clonotypes to the IMGT TRBV, TRBD and TRBJ reference segments. Only V-J combinations with frequency above 0.0001, covering 99% to 99.2% of repertoires, were analysed. A TCS score was defined as the ratio between F50 (clonal expansion) and ExV (chaos), using BLOSUM62-based TCRdist between CDR3 peptides within each V-J. Welch's t-statistics and random forest reduced just over 500 V-J features to some 14, which were used in a naive Bayes classifier (R e1071). TCRdb reworked the public reads: Q25 trimming with fastp, MiXCR clone assembly, productive beta chains retained. Rows are unified per CDR3 protein, each entry keeping the most common DNA and genes. The V and J calls shown here were made by TCRdb, not taken from the authors' results. For this sample there are a few hundred thousand distinct CDR3 sequences; around 20% appear just once. About 40% of the sample is in the top ten clones.

Ophthalmopathy patients had moderately to severely active disease, Clinical Activity Score of at least 3, NOSPECS grade of at least 4, and duration under 3 months. The study excluded patients with uncontrolled infections, other autoimmune diseases, pregnancy or lactation. Diagnoses relied on clinical symptoms, serum thyroxine and TRAb, thyroid ultrasound and orbital computed tomography. PBMCs were separated from 7.5 to 10 ml of fresh peripheral blood using Ficoll-Paque density gradient centrifugation. Trizol reagent was used to extract total RNA, and RNA quality was then checked on an Agilent 2100 Bioanalyzer.

Sequenced: blood. In this chain, TRBV6-1 is recombined with TRBJ2-5, with no D gene named confidently. The TCR sequence derives from a middle-aged man with Graves' ophthalmopathy. The CDR3: CASSEKGTQYF. The bases read TGTGCCAGCAGTGAAAAGGGGACCCAGTACTTC.